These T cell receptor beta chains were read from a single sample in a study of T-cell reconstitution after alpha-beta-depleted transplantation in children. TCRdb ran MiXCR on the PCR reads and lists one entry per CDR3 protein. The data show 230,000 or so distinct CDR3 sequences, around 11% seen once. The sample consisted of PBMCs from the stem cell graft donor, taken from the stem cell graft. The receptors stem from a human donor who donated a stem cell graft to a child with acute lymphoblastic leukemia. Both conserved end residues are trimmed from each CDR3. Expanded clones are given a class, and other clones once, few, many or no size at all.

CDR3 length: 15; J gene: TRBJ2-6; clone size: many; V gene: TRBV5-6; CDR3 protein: ASSPDRVFGGANVLT
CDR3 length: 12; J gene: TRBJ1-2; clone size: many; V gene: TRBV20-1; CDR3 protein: SASKGQGANGYT
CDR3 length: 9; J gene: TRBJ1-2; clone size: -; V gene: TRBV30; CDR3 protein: ACGTGDGYT
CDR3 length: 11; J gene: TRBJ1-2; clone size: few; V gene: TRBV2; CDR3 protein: ASRAHGGDGYT
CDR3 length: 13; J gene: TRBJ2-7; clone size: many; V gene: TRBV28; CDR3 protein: ASAPGTGASYEQY
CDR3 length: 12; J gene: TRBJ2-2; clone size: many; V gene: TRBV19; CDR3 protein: ASTPGQSPGELF
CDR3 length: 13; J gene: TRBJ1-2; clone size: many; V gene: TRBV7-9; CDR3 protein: ASSPRQGKGYGYT
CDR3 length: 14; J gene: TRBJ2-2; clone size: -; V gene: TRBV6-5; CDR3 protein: ASSRVPGQASGELF
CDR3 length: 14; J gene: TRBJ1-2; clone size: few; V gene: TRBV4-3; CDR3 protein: ASSRDRHEGYYGYT
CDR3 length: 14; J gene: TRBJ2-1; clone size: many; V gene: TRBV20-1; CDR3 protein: SARRTGLISGNEQF
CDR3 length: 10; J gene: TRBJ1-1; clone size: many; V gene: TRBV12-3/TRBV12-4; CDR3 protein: ASSWDRGLAF
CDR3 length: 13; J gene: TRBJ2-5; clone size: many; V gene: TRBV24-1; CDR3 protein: ATSDWGRAGETQY
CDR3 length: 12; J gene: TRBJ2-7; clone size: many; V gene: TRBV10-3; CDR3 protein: AILSGTGIGEQY
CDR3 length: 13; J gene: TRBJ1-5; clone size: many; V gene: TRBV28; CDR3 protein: ASSMTEYSNQPQH
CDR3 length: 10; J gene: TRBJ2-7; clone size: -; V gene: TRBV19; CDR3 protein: ASGAGLYEQY